These 7 T cell receptor beta chains came from one sample sequenced in a study of human T cells and chemical hapten exposure. TCRdb reprocessed the RACE reads with MiXCR, giving one entry per CDR3 protein. The sample has some 350,000 distinct CDR3 sequences, over 6% seen once. Time point described: patch test 2, 6 weeks after DPC sensitization. Treatment noted: therapeutic diphenylcyclopropenone sensitization with weekly scalp DPC. Here the sequenced sample was whole blood, taken in connection with sensitization to the hapten diphenylcyclopropenone (DPC). The receptors derive from a woman aged 18-29 years with alopecia areata. Some clones in this sample may be carry-over from other donors' samples.

This clonotype occurred a few times. The rearrangement links TRBV7-3 to TRBJ2-2; D tentatively reads TRBD1 or TRBD2 (6 bases each). This CDR3 contains 16 residues. The V end was cut by 5 bases, the J end by 6 bases, with 19 bases between. CDR1 and CDR2 from the germline V gene are SGHTA and FQGTGA. DNA of the CDR3: TGTGCCAGCAGCCCGGGGGCAGGGAACTTGGCCGGGGAGCTGTTTTTT. This sequence encodes CASSPGAGNLAGELFF. Looking up the rest from reference TRBV7-3 and TRBJ2-2 gives the full variable domain: GAGVSQTPSNKVTEKGKYVELRCDPISGHTALYWYRQSLGQGPEFLIYFQGTGAADDSGLPNDRFFAVRPEGSVSTLKIQRTERGDSAVYLCASSPGAGNLAGELFFGEGSRLTVL.

There are many counts of this clonotype. The chain links TRBV20-1 to TRBJ2-5; D remains ambiguous. This CDR3 spans 13 amino acids. V was pared by 0 bases and J by 7 bases, with 12 bases between. The germline gives CDR1 DFQATT, CDR2 SNEGSKA (reference sequence). The CDR3 is CSARDGPAWTQYF. Here the CDR3 DNA reads TGCAGTGCTAGAGATGGGCCAGCATGGACCCAGTACTTC.

This clonotype was seen ten or more times. This chain joins TRBV12-5 and TRBJ1-6; D may be TRBD1 (6 bases). Trimming left V 0 bases short and J 7 bases short, with 10 bases between. Germline V gene sequence: CDR1 LGHNT, CDR2 FRNRAP. This CDR3 contains 15 residues. Here the CDR3 DNA reads TGTGCTAGTGGTTTGGTACAGGGCGTGAATTCACCCCTCCACTTT. Translated: CASGLVQGVNSPLHF.

This clonotype has just a few counts. The CDR3 reads CASSWVRGSGANVLTF. The CDR3 nucleotides read TGTGCCAGCAGCTGGGTTAGGGGCTCTGGGGCCAACGTCCTGACTTTC. V gene TRBV2 combines with J gene TRBJ2-6, with D perhaps matching TRBD1 (5 bases). V lost 6 bases, J lost 0 bases, and 12 bases lay in between. This CDR3 spans 16 amino acids. Looked up from germline, CDR1 is SNHLY and CDR2 is FYNNEI.

There are a few counts of this clonotype. The rearrangement joins TRBV7-2 to TRBJ2-7; 9 bases map to TRBD1. The CDR3 length is 14 residues. Germline CDR1 SGHTA, CDR2 FQGNSA. V lost 4 bases to trimming and J lost 6 bases; unmatched junction nucleotides: 7. CDR3 sequence reads: CASSSGTGHGEQYF. The CDR3 DNA reads as TGTGCCAGCAGCTCCGGGACAGGGCATGGCGAGCAGTACTTC. Drawing the rest from reference TRBV7-2 and TRBJ2-7, the complete variable domain is GAGVSQSPSNKVTEKGKDVELRCDPISGHTALYWYRQSLGQGLEFLIYFQGNSAPDKSGLPSDRFSAERTGGSVSTLTIQRTQQEDSAVYLCASSSGTGHGEQYFGPGTRLTVT.

The J gene is TRBJ1-2, the V gene TRBV5-1, with unresolved D. This CDR3 is 15 amino acids long. From germline, CDR1 is SGHRS and CDR2 YFSETQ. Trimming shortened V by 0 bases and J by 3 bases, and 12 bases separated the two germline ends. The CDR3 nucleotides are TGCGCCAGCAGCTTGGTTGGGCAGGCTCACTATGGCTACACCTTC. Translating gives CASSLVGQAHYGYTF.

This clonotype was observed a few times. This rearrangement joins TRBV6-1 to TRBJ1-5, with D possibly being TRBD1 (5 bases). Per the germline V gene, CDR1 is MNHNS and CDR2 is SASEGT. The length of the CDR3 is 18 residues. Trimming stripped 6 bases from V and 0 bases from J, with 21 bases between. The CDR3 spells CASRSPRDASYSNQPQHF. CDR3 nucleotide sequence: TGTGCCAGCAGGTCTCCCCGGGACGCCAGCTATAGCAATCAGCCCCAGCATTTT.